This TCR beta chain was retrieved from a study of T cells after yellow fever vaccination. The CDR3 loop spans 13 amino acids. The junction had 6 bases not matched to a gene; V was cut back by 9 bases and J by 4 bases. This clonotype was counted a few times. TCR cDNA, made by 5'RACE template switching, carried an added universal primer site and UMIs. TCRdb itself ran the 5' RACE reads through MiXCR, one entry per CDR3 protein. The table lists a few hundred thousand distinct CDR3 sequences, about 17% of them singletons, with about a sixth in the top ten. The genes are TRBV12-3 or TRBV12-4 and TRBJ1-5; 7 bases agree with TRBD1. The sample consisted of PBMCs, taken before the yellow fever booster vaccination. This sequence was found in a young man who received the YFV17D yellow fever vaccine. The CDR3 loop is CASQGEMNQPQHF. The CDR3 coding sequence is TGTGCCAGTCAGGGGGAGATGAATCAGCCCCAGCATTTT.